This is a list of T cell receptor beta chains from one sample in a study of blood T cells in healthy people across ages. TCRdb re-called the 5' RACE reads through MiXCR, storing one row per CDR3 protein. This sample has roughly 1.6 million distinct CDR3 sequences; 34% occur once, and the top ten carry roughly 12%. Sequencing input: blood. The receptor set was obtained from a young woman in good health. Each CDR3 is given with its conserved first and last residue. Fields, in order: D gene, CDR3 length, clone size, V gene, J gene, CDR3 protein, CDR3 DNA. A D gene is named only where the DNA matches it firmly. The listing skips clone size in some rows; elsewhere it reads once, few, many or a size class.

d_call: TRBD2
cdr3_length: 16
clone_size: -
v_call: TRBV7-3
j_call: TRBJ2-1
cdr3_aa: CASSLTGGAGYNEQFF
cdr3_nt: TGTGCCAGCAGCTTAACCGGGGGGGCAGGGTACAATGAGCAGTTCTTC

d_call: -
cdr3_length: 14
clone_size: -
v_call: TRBV29-1
j_call: TRBJ2-1
cdr3_aa: CSVGWQGLYNEQFF
cdr3_nt: TGCAGCGTTGGTTGGCAGGGCCTTTACAATGAGCAGTTCTTC

d_call: TRBD1
cdr3_length: 14
clone_size: once
v_call: TRBV28
j_call: TRBJ2-5
cdr3_aa: CASGHDRGWETQYF
cdr3_nt: TGCGCCAGCGGCCATGACAGGGGGTGGGAGACCCAGTACTTC

d_call: -
cdr3_length: 14
clone_size: -
v_call: TRBV30
j_call: TRBJ2-5
cdr3_aa: CAWSNTGRQETQYF
cdr3_nt: TGTGCCTGGAGTAACACCGGACGGCAAGAGACCCAGTACTTC

d_call: TRBD2
cdr3_length: 16
clone_size: -
v_call: TRBV20-1
j_call: TRBJ2-2
cdr3_aa: CSARSSGFRFTGELFF
cdr3_nt: TGCAGTGCTAGATCTAGCGGGTTCCGATTCACCGGGGAGCTGTTTTTT

d_call: TRBD1
cdr3_length: 16
clone_size: few
v_call: TRBV12-3/TRBV12-4
j_call: TRBJ2-1
cdr3_aa: CASSNPSGQARNEQFF
cdr3_nt: TGTGCCAGCAGCAATCCCTCAGGACAGGCCAGGAATGAGCAGTTCTTC

d_call: -
cdr3_length: 16
clone_size: -
v_call: TRBV18
j_call: TRBJ2-7
cdr3_aa: CASSPPTGRSSYEQYF
cdr3_nt: TGTGCCAGCTCACCACCGACAGGCCGAAGCTCCTACGAGCAGTACTTC

d_call: -
cdr3_length: 12
clone_size: many
v_call: TRBV29-1
j_call: TRBJ2-5
cdr3_aa: CSGRDGPETQYF
cdr3_nt: TGCAGCGGCCGGGACGGTCCGGAGACCCAGTACTTC

d_call: -
cdr3_length: 14
clone_size: -
v_call: TRBV10-3
j_call: TRBJ2-2
cdr3_aa: CAIIGSPGAGELFF
cdr3_nt: TGTGCCATAATCGGATCCCCGGGGGCCGGGGAGCTGTTTTTT

d_call: -
cdr3_length: 16
clone_size: few
v_call: TRBV15
j_call: TRBJ1-2
cdr3_aa: CATSILAGHPNYGYTF
cdr3_nt: TGTGCCACCAGCATTCTCGCGGGACATCCTAACTATGGCTACACCTTC

d_call: TRBD1
cdr3_length: 14
clone_size: -
v_call: TRBV5-1
j_call: TRBJ1-4
cdr3_aa: CASSLGQEYEKLFF
cdr3_nt: TGCGCCAGCAGCCTAGGACAGGAGTACGAAAAACTGTTTTTT

d_call: -
cdr3_length: 15
clone_size: few
v_call: TRBV7-9
j_call: TRBJ2-3
cdr3_aa: CASSLEAVRQDTQYF
cdr3_nt: TGTGCCAGCAGCTTAGAGGCAGTGCGGCAAGATACGCAGTATTTT

d_call: -
cdr3_length: 17
clone_size: -
v_call: TRBV10-3
j_call: TRBJ2-5
cdr3_aa: CAISESSSSGVQETQYF
cdr3_nt: TGTGCCATCAGTGAGTCGAGTAGTAGCGGCGTCCAAGAGACCCAGTACTTC

d_call: TRBD2
cdr3_length: 19
clone_size: -
v_call: TRBV27
j_call: TRBJ2-1
cdr3_aa: CASKEGDSGATRTNNEQFF
cdr3_nt: TGTGCCAGCAAGGAGGGTGATAGCGGGGCCACTAGGACGAACAATGAGCAGTTCTTC

d_call: -
cdr3_length: 14
clone_size: once
v_call: TRBV14
j_call: TRBJ2-6
cdr3_aa: CASTPSRGSHVLTF
cdr3_nt: TGTGCCAGCACCCCCTCCCGGGGGAGCCACGTCCTGACTTTC

d_call: -
cdr3_length: 16
clone_size: few
v_call: TRBV6-1
j_call: TRBJ1-6
cdr3_aa: CASSEERTLLSSPLHF
cdr3_nt: TGTGCCAGCAGTGAAGAGAGGACACTATTAAGTTCACCCCTCCACTTT

d_call: -
cdr3_length: 12
clone_size: few
v_call: TRBV29-1
j_call: TRBJ1-1
cdr3_aa: CSGNRVGTEAFF
cdr3_nt: TGCAGCGGTAACAGGGTCGGAACTGAAGCTTTCTTT

d_call: -
cdr3_length: 10
clone_size: -
v_call: TRBV20-1
j_call: TRBJ2-1
cdr3_aa: CSAAYSEQFF
cdr3_nt: TGCAGTGCTGCGTACAGTGAGCAGTTCTTC